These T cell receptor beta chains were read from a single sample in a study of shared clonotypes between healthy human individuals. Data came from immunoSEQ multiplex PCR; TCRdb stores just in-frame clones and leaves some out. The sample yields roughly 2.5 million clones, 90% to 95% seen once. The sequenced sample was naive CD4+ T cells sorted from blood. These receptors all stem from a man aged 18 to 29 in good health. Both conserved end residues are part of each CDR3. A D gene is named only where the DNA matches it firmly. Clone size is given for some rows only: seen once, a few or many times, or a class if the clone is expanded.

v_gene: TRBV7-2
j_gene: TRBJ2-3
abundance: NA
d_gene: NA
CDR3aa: CASSLNWRTDTQYF
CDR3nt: TGTGCCAGCAGCTTAAACTGGCGCACAGATACGCAGTATTTT

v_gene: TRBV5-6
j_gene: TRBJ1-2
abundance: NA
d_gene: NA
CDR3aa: CASSLDRANYGYTF
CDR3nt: TGTGCCAGCAGCTTGGACAGGGCAAACTATGGCTACACCTTC

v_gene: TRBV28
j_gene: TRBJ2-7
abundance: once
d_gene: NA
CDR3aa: CASSSGGGGLYEQYF
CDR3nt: TGTGCCAGCAGCTCCGGAGGGGGAGGTTTATACGAGCAGTACTTC

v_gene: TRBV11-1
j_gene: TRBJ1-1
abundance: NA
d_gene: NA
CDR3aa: CASSLALGVNTEAFF
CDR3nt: TGTGCCAGCAGCTTAGCCCTAGGGGTGAACACTGAAGCTTTCTTT

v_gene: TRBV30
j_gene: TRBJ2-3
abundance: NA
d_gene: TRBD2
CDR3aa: CACPVGGADTQYF
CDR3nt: TGTGCCTGTCCGGTGGGGGGGGCAGATACGCAGTATTTT

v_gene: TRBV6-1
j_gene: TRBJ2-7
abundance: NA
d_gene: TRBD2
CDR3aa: CASSAGTSGIYEQYF
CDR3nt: TGTGCCAGCAGCGCCGGGACTAGCGGGATTTACGAGCAGTACTTC

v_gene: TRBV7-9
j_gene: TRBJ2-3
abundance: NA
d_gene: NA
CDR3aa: CASSPDRPSTDTQYF
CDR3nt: TGTGCCAGCAGTCCAGACAGGCCGAGCACAGATACGCAGTATTTT

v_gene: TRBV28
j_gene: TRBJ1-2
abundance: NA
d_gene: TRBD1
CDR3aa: CASSTPSGTGPVYGYTF
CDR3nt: TGTGCCAGCAGTACCCCGTCCGGGACAGGACCTGTTTATGGCTACACCTTC

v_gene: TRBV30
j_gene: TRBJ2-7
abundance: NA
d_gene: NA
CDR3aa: CAWAPKGFNYEQYF
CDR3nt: TGTGCCTGGGCCCCTAAAGGGTTTAACTACGAGCAGTACTTC

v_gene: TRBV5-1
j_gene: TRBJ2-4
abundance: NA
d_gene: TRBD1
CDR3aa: CASSRDRVENIQYF
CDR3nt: TGCGCCAGCAGCCGGGACAGGGTCGAAAACATTCAGTACTTC

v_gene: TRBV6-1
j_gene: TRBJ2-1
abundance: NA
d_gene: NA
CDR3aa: CASSEYGGVGYNEQFF
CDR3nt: TGTGCCAGCAGTGAATACGGCGGGGTAGGGTACAATGAGCAGTTCTTC

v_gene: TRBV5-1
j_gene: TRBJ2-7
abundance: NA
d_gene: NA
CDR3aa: CASSSGGGGEQYF
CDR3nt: TGCGCCAGCAGCTCGGGTGGAGGAGGGGAGCAGTACTTC

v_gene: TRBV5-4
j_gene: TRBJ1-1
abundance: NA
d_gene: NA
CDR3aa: CASSRTEGTEAFF
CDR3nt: TGTGCCAGCAGCCGGACGGAAGGGACTGAAGCTTTCTTT

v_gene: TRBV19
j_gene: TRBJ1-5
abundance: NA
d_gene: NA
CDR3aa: CASSITGNQPQHF
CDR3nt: TGTGCCAGTAGTATTACGGGCAATCAGCCCCAGCATTTT

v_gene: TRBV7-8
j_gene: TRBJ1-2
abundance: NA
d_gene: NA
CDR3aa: CASSLAGGAGNYGYTF
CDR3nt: TGTGCCAGCAGCTTAGCGGGCGGCGCGGGTAACTATGGCTACACCTTC

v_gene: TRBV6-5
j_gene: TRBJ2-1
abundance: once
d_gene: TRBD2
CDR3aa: CASSYTGGVYNEQFF
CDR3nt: TGTGCCAGCAGTTATACGGGAGGAGTCTACAATGAGCAGTTCTTC

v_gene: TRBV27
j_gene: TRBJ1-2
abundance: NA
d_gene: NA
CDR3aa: CASSLSSRANYGYTF
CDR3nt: TGTGCCAGCAGTTTAAGTTCCAGGGCGAACTATGGCTACACCTTC

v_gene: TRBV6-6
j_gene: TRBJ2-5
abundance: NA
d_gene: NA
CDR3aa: CASSYSLSSPGETQYF
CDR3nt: TGTGCCAGCAGTTACTCGTTGTCTAGCCCGGGCGAGACCCAGTACTTC

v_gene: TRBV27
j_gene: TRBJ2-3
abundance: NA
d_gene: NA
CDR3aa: CASRVDKTTDTQYF
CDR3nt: TGTGCCAGCAGGGTTGACAAGACCACAGATACGCAGTATTTT

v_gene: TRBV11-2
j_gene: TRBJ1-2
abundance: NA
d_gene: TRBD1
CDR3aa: CASSLVAGGTHYGYTF
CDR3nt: TGTGCCAGCAGCTTAGTTGCAGGGGGCACTCACTATGGCTACACCTTC

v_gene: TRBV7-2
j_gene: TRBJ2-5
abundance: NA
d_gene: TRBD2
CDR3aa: CASSIAGSRETQYF
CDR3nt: TGTGCCAGCAGCATAGCGGGATCGAGGGAGACCCAGTACTTC

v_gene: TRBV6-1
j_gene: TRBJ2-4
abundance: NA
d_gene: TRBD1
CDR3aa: CASLTGLAKNIQYF
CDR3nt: TGTGCCTCTCTGACAGGGCTAGCCAAAAACATTCAGTACTTC

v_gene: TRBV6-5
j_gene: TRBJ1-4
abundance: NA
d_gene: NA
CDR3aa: CASSPGRAEKLFF
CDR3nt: TGTGCCAGCAGCCCGGGACGGGCTGAAAAACTGTTTTTT

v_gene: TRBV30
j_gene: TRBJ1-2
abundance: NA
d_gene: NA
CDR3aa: CAWSQDSDGYTF
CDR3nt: TGTGCCTGGTCCCAAGACAGCGATGGCTACACCTTC

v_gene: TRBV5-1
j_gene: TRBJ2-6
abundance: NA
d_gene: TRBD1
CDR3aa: CASKSGGTGTPSGANVLTF
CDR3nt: TGCGCCAGCAAATCGGGTGGGACAGGGACTCCCTCTGGGGCCAACGTCCTGACTTTC